Listed below are T cell receptor beta chains from one sample, sequenced in a study of early T cells in non-severe SARS-CoV-2 infection. One entry per CDR3 protein, called by TCRdb with MiXCR from the 5' RACE reads. Of some 27,000 distinct CDR3 sequences listed, about 4.2% are singletons. The sequenced sample was whole blood. The source is an adult who was a healthcare worker with PCR-confirmed SARS-CoV-2 infection or an uninfected control (not recorded which). The CDR3 runs from the conserved cysteine through the conserved F or W. Not every row has a clone size; where given, it reads once, few, many or a size class.

>TRBV5-1|few|TRBJ2-2
CASSLKGTNTGELFF
>TRBV5-1|many|TRBJ2-7
CASSPPGQGRYEQYF
>TRBV11-2|few|TRBJ2-1
CASSLVRTSPNNEQFF
>TRBV30|many|TRBJ1-1
CAWSLNRQAFF
>TRBV10-1|many|TRBJ2-7
CASSGGTATYEQYF
>TRBV6-5|many|TRBJ2-5
CASRLAGGGTQYF
>TRBV7-2|many|TRBJ2-3
CASSLARGGTDTQYF
>TRBV27|medium-sized|TRBJ2-3
CASSLEGDTQYF
>TRBV10-3|many|TRBJ1-5
CAISEEGRPKPQHF
>TRBV10-3|many|TRBJ2-1
CAISDTGGGRNNEQFF
>TRBV24-1|many|TRBJ2-2
CATSETSRYGELFF
>TRBV5-4|NA|TRBJ2-1
CASSLAGGSHYNEQFF
>TRBV7-9|many|TRBJ2-2
CASSSGRSATGELFF
>TRBV6-4|many|TRBJ1-6
CASSEDRDNSPLHF
>TRBV24-1|few|TRBJ2-1
CATSGSSRGASYNEQFF
>TRBV20-1|NA|TRBJ2-1
CSAPFPGYNEQFF
>TRBV7-2|many|TRBJ2-1
CASSLGGASEQFF
>TRBV29-1|many|TRBJ1-5
CSVGEQQGRNQPQHF
>TRBV3-1|many|TRBJ2-1
CASSIIAGEGNEQFF
>TRBV7-9|many|TRBJ1-2
CASSFPGALTAGYTF
>TRBV5-1|many|TRBJ2-1
CASSLSHRYEQFF
>TRBV4-2|many|TRBJ2-5
CASSQDKETQYF
>TRBV28|many|TRBJ1-1
CASSLNPTMNTEAFF
>TRBV19|many|TRBJ2-5
CASSVRGETQYF
>TRBV11-2|many|TRBJ1-1
CASSLIQGYTEAFF
>TRBV12-3/TRBV12-4|many|TRBJ2-2
CASSLGSNTGELFF
>TRBV18|many|TRBJ1-5
CASSPQGLNQPQHF
>TRBV30|few|TRBJ1-4
CAGAWDSSATNEKLFF
>TRBV3-1|many|TRBJ2-3
CASSQLLAGGTDTQYF
>TRBV5-1|NA|TRBJ2-5
CASSLWADQETQYF
>TRBV20-1|NA|TRBJ2-2
CSAGQGADTGELFF
>TRBV9|NA|TRBJ2-1
CASSVASGIYNEQFF
>TRBV10-3|many|TRBJ2-7
CAISERRQGTEQYF